Shown below are 30 T cell receptor beta chains from a single sample sequenced in a study of blood T cell repertoires in COVID-19. Assay: immunoSEQ multiplex PCR; the TCRdb copy retains only in-frame clones and omits some. Among about 310,000 clones, around 90% were seen once, and the ten largest hold roughly 1%. The sequenced sample consisted of peripheral blood. These receptors came from a middle-aged woman with COVID-19, enrolled during active disease.

CDR3 residues: CASSPGRYEQYF. The CDR3 nucleotides are TGTGCCAGCAGCCCAGGAAGATACGAGCAGTACTTC. J is TRBJ2-7 and V is TRBV5-6; D not resolved. CDR3 length: 12 residues. Trimming took off 4 bases at V and 4 bases at J, with 9 bases between the two ends. Germline V gene data show CDR1 as SGHDT and CDR2 as YYEEEE. The full variable domain, its missing parts supplied by reference TRBV5-6 and TRBJ2-7, is DAGVTQSPTHLIKTRGQQVTLRCSPKSGHDTVSWYQQALGQGPQFIFQYYEEEERQRGNFPDRFSGHQFPNYSSELNVNALLLGDSALYLCASSPGRYEQYFGPGTRLTVT.

The chain recombines TRBV29-1 with TRBJ2-1, with D possibly being TRBD2 (5 bases). CDR3 length: 14 residues. CDR1 SQVTM and CDR2 ANQGSEA come from the germline V gene. V lost 6 bases and J lost 3, with 15 bases in between. The CDR3 protein is CSVFDYPFYNEQFF. The CDR3 DNA is TGCAGCGTCTTTGACTACCCATTCTACAATGAGCAGTTCTTC.

The genes are TRBV18 and TRBJ2-1, with 7 bases that match TRBD2. The junction had 7 bases not matched to a gene; V was cut back by 2 bases and J by 6 bases. The germline CDR1 and CDR2 sequences are KGHSH and LQKENI. The CDR3 has 15 amino acids. CDR3 coding DNA: TGTGCCAGCTCACCAGGGAGGGATAGCCTCAATGAGCAGTTCTTC. Protein product: CASSPGRDSLNEQFF.

The J gene is TRBJ2-3, the V gene TRBV11-2; D call uncertain. CDR1 is SGHAT, CDR2 FQNNGV, per germline. The V end lost 2 bases, the J end lost 4 bases, and 7 bases lay between the germline ends. The CDR3 runs 13 residues. DNA for the CDR3: TGTGCCAGCAGCTTACCAGGCGCAGATACGCAGTATTTT. Its protein product is CASSLPGADTQYF. The variable domain in full, with the rest retrieved from reference TRBV11-2 and TRBJ2-3, is EAGVAQSPRYKIIEKRQSVAFWCNPISGHATLYWYQQILGQGPKLLIQFQNNGVVDDSQLPKDRFSAERLKGVDSTLKIQPAKLEDSAVYLCASSLPGADTQYFGPGTRLTVL.

The genes are TRBV28 and TRBJ2-7, with 8 bases aligning to TRBD2. The germline gives CDR1 MDHEN, CDR2 SYDVKM. The CDR3 covers 17 residues. Germline trimming cut 3 bases from V and 0 bases from J; bases unmatched to any gene: 10. In DNA, the CDR3 is TGTGCCAGCAGTTTTGGATCCGGGACTAGAAGCTCCTACGAGCAGTACTTC. Its protein is CASSFGSGTRSSYEQYF. The full variable domain, rest sourced from reference TRBV28 and TRBJ2-7, is DVKVTQSSRYLVKRTGEKVFLECVQDMDHENMFWYRQDPGLGLRLIYFSYDVKMKEKGDIPEGYSVSREKKERFSLILESASTNQTSMYLCASSFGSGTRSSYEQYFGPGTRLTVT.

The chain links TRBV7-2 to TRBJ2-7, with 7 bases identical to TRBD1. This CDR3 is built from 14 residues. V shed 4 bases, J shed 7 bases, and the junction held 10 bases outside the gene matches. CDR1 is SGHTA, CDR2 FQGNSA, per germline. The CDR3 reads CASSSGTERREQYF. CDR3 nucleotides: TGTGCCAGCAGCTCCGGGACAGAGCGTCGGGAGCAGTACTTC.

The gene calls are TRBV28 and TRBJ1-3, with D tentatively TRBD1 (6 bases). From germline, CDR1 is MDHEN and CDR2 SYDVKM. CDR3 length: 16 residues. Between the trimmed V and J ends, which lost 4 bases and 9 bases, there was a span of 22 bases. The CDR3 sequence is CASSSLGGGPVSTIYF. CDR3 nucleotide sequence: TGTGCCAGCAGTTCCCTTGGCGGGGGCCCAGTGAGCACCATATATTTT.

The V and J genes are TRBV7-9 and TRBJ1-1, with D unclear. This CDR3 has 16 residues. V was trimmed by 4 bases and J by 8 bases, leaving 23 bases between them. Germline-derived CDR1 and CDR2 are SEHNR and FQNEAQ (reference sequence). CDR3 DNA: TGTGCCAGCAGCTCCGCGCTCCTTCGGGAGGTGAGCGAAGCTTTCTTT. Its translation: CASSSALLREVSEAFF. Full variable domain (missing parts from reference TRBV7-9 and TRBJ1-1): DTGVSQNPRHKITKRGQNVTFRCDPISEHNRLYWYRQTLGQGPEFLTYFQNEAQLEKSRLLSDRFSAERPKGSFSTLEIQRTEQGDSAMYLCASSSALLREVSEAFFGQGTRLTVV.

This clone is medium-sized within its sample. The chain is built from TRBV5-1 and TRBJ2-1; 8 bases align to TRBD2. CDR3 size: 16 residues. The germline CDR1 and CDR2 sequences are SGHRS and YFSETQ. V shed 4 bases and J 3 bases; nucleotides not matched to a gene: 9. CDR3 nucleotides: TGCGCCAGCAGCGTAGACGGGGGGGCCGGCTACAATGAGCAGTTCTTC. Translated, it gives CASSVDGGAGYNEQFF.

This chain links TRBV7-2 with TRBJ1-4; a possible D gene is TRBD1 (6 bases). The germline CDR1 and CDR2 sequences are SGHTA and FQGNSA. V lost 5 bases and J lost 3, with 13 bases in between. The CDR3 has 15 residues. Written as DNA, the CDR3 is TGTGCCAGCAGCAAAACAGGGAATGCTAATGAAAAACTGTTTTTT. Residues: CASSKTGNANEKLFF.

The V gene is TRBV12-3 or TRBV12-4, the J gene TRBJ1-1; D perhaps matches TRBD1 (5 bases). V lost 3 bases and J 5 bases, leaving 10 bases between the germline ends. The CDR3 runs to 13 residues. The CDR3 region has the DNA TGTGCCAGCAGTTTGTCAGGGAGGACTGAAGCTTTCTTT. Translated, it gives CASSLSGRTEAFF.

The chain joins TRBV29-1 to TRBJ1-4; perhaps TRBD1 as D (5 bases). Germline values: CDR1 SQVTM, CDR2 ANQGSEA. The V and J ends lost 5 bases and 0 bases respectively, with 7 bases between them. The CDR3 spans 13 residues. CDR3 in amino acids: CSVKGSTNEKLFF. The CDR3 DNA is TGCAGCGTTAAGGGGTCAACTAATGAAAAACTGTTTTTT.

This sequence joins TRBV7-9 and TRBJ1-5; 11 positions match TRBD1. Germline CDR1 reads SEHNR; CDR2 reads FQNEAQ (reference sequence). The CDR3 consists of 19 residues. The ends lost 5 bases at V and 7 bases at J; junction bases unmatched: 19. The CDR3 is CASSQTKGQGAKSGQPQHF. Here the CDR3 DNA reads TGTGCCAGCAGCCAAACCAAAGGACAGGGGGCGAAAAGTGGACAGCCCCAGCATTTT.

The gene calls are TRBV19 and TRBJ1-6, with 8 positions matching TRBD1. From germline, CDR1 is LNHDA and CDR2 SQIVND (reference sequence). The CDR3 is 14 residues long. J was trimmed by 6 bases and V by 7 bases; bases with no gene match: 5. The CDR3 spells CASTTQGANSPLHF. CDR3 nucleotides: TGTGCCAGTACTACTCAGGGGGCTAATTCACCCCTCCACTTT.

The chain joins TRBV5-5 to TRBJ1-1; D gene ambiguous. Trimming removed 4 bases from V and 3 bases from J, with 13 bases in between. The V gene's germline CDR1 is SGHKS and CDR2 YYEKEE (reference sequence). This CDR3 spans 14 amino acids. CDR3 in amino acids: CASSTGGRDTEAFF. The CDR3 DNA sequence: TGTGCCAGCAGCACCGGCGGGAGGGACACTGAAGCTTTCTTT.

V usage is TRBV7-2 and J usage is TRBJ1-1; possibly TRBD1 for D (5 bases). V lost 2 bases, J lost 5 bases, and 27 bases lay in between. The V gene's germline CDR1 is SGHTA and CDR2 FQGNSA. The CDR3 has 19 residues. The chain's CDR3 is CASSLNHQAGRGRETEAFF. CDR3 bases: TGTGCCAGCAGCTTAAACCACCAGGCGGGACGGGGGAGAGAGACTGAAGCTTTCTTT.

The chain has TRBV5-1 and TRBJ1-5; D is undetermined. This CDR3 spans 14 amino acids. The V end was cut by 1 base, the J end by 8 bases, with 13 bases between. Germline lookup yields CDR1 SGHRS and CDR2 YFSETQ. The CDR3 sequence is CASSLSPGQEPQHF. CDR3 DNA: TGCGCCAGCAGCTTGTCTCCGGGTCAAGAGCCCCAGCATTTT.

The J gene is TRBJ1-5, the V gene TRBV27; 7 nucleotides align to TRBD1. The CDR3 is 17 residues long. The germline V gene has CDR1 MNHEY and CDR2 SMNVEV (reference sequence). With V trimmed by 2 bases and J by 3 bases, 10 bases remained unmatched. The CDR3 sequence is CASSLEGGRGNNQPQHF. CDR3 bases: TGTGCCAGCAGTTTAGAAGGGGGCAGGGGTAACAATCAGCCCCAGCATTTT.

The rearrangement joins TRBV7-9 to TRBJ2-7; D remains ambiguous. The CDR3 has 13 amino acids. The germline V and J ends were trimmed by 1 base and 1 base, with 5 bases remaining between them. CDR1 is SEHNR and CDR2 is FQNEAQ in the germline V gene (reference sequence). This chain's CDR3 is CASSLGPSYEQYF. The CDR3 DNA is TGTGCCAGCAGCTTAGGGCCTTCCTACGAGCAGTACTTC.

The V call is TRBV5-1, the J call TRBJ2-7; no definite D call. Germline V gives CDR1 SGHRS, CDR2 YFSETQ. CDR3 size: 14 residues. Trimming took off 1 base at V and 2 bases at J, with 10 bases between the two ends. The CDR3, as DNA: TGCGCCAGCAGCTTGCTGCAGGATCCCTACGAGCAGTACTTC. Translated: CASSLLQDPYEQYF.

This clone showed up just a few times. The chain couples TRBV2 to TRBJ1-1, with 7 bases identical to TRBD1. This CDR3 is 14 amino acids long. The ends lost 6 bases at V and 4 bases at J; junction bases unmatched: 8. Germline CDR1 SNHLY, CDR2 FYNNEI. CDR3 nucleotide sequence: TGTGCCAGCAGCGGCGACAGGGTTCTCACTGAAGCTTTCTTT. Protein sequence: CASSGDRVLTEAFF. The full variable domain, in which reference TRBV2 and TRBJ1-1 provide the parts outside the CDR3, is EPEVTQTPSHQVTQMGQEVILRCVPISNHLYFYWYRQILGQKVEFLVSFYNNEISEKSEIFDDQFSVERPDGSNFTLKIRSTKLEDSAMYFCASSGDRVLTEAFFGQGTRLTVV.

The chain joins TRBV15 to TRBJ1-2; no reliable D call. CDR1 and CDR2 from the germline V gene are LNHNV and YYDKDF (reference sequence). The CDR3 covers 14 residues. V was trimmed by 0 bases and J by 8 bases, leaving 13 bases between them. This CDR3 is CATSRDLTSEGYTF. CDR3 coding DNA: TGTGCCACCAGCAGAGATCTCACCTCTGAGGGCTACACCTTC.

The chain couples TRBV9 to TRBJ2-7; D might be TRBD1 (6 bases). The CDR3 is 13 residues long. Per germline, CDR1 SGDLS and CDR2 YYNGEE. V was pared by 3 bases and J by 3 bases, with 10 bases between. CDR3 region: CASSAGQLYEQYF. As DNA, the CDR3 is TGTGCCAGCAGCGCCGGACAGCTCTACGAGCAGTACTTC.

The chain joins TRBV29-1 to TRBJ2-7; maybe TRBD2 (6 bases). The V end was cut by 4 bases, the J end by 3 bases, with 10 bases between. This CDR3 spans 12 amino acids. Looked up from germline, CDR1 is SQVTM and CDR2 is ANQGSEA. CDR3 region: CSVVWGLYEQYF. CDR3 in DNA: TGCAGCGTTGTGTGGGGACTCTACGAGCAGTACTTC.

The V and J genes are TRBV29-1 and TRBJ1-2; D gene ambiguous. CDR3 length: 12 residues. The ends were cut back, 2 bases at V and 4 bases at J, with 8 bases in the middle. The germline gives CDR1 SQVTM, CDR2 ANQGSEA. The CDR3 loop reads CSVERSVYGYTF. The DNA of the CDR3 is TGCAGCGTTGAACGGTCGGTCTATGGCTACACCTTC.

The chain carries TRBV6-1 and TRBJ1-5, with TRBD1 matching 7 bases. Germline trimming cut 3 bases from V and 5 bases from J; bases unmatched to any gene: 16. Looked up from germline, CDR1 is MNHNS and CDR2 is SASEGT. This CDR3 contains 18 residues. This CDR3 is CASSDLWGRGFLYQPQHF. DNA for the CDR3: TGTGCCAGCAGTGACCTCTGGGGCAGGGGGTTCTTATATCAGCCCCAGCATTTT.

This clone was seen a single time. This rearrangement joins TRBV5-4 to TRBJ2-7; D might be TRBD1 (5 bases). This CDR3 has 14 residues. V was cut by 0 bases and J by 2 bases, with 9 bases left in between. CDR1 is SGHNT and CDR2 is YYREEE in the germline V gene (reference sequence). CDR3 protein: CASSLETAAYEQYF. The CDR3 DNA follows: TGTGCCAGCAGCTTGGAGACAGCAGCCTACGAGCAGTACTTC.

The chain joins TRBV6-1 to TRBJ1-2, with 8 positions matching TRBD1. J was trimmed by 8 bases and V by 2 bases; bases with no gene match: 7. Germline CDR1 and CDR2: MNHNS and SASEGT. This CDR3 has 14 residues. CDR3 region: CASSENRGYRGYTF. CDR3 nucleotides: TGTGCCAGCAGTGAAAACAGGGGGTATCGCGGCTACACCTTC.

V usage is TRBV19 and J usage is TRBJ2-5; 10 bases are shared with TRBD1. The V gene's germline CDR1 is LNHDA and CDR2 SQIVND (reference sequence). Unmatched junction bases numbered 6, after V lost 4 bases and J lost 4 bases. The CDR3 spans 15 residues. CDR3 amino acids: CASSKPGQGSETQYF. CDR3 nucleotides: TGTGCCAGTAGTAAACCGGGACAGGGGTCAGAGACCCAGTACTTC. The whole variable domain, filled in from reference TRBV19 and TRBJ2-5, reads DGGITQSPKYLFRKEGQNVTLSCEQNLNHDAMYWYRQDPGQGLRLIYYSQIVNDFQKGDIAEGYSVSREKKESFPLTVTSAQKNPTAFYLCASSKPGQGSETQYFGPGTRLLVL.

The chain uses TRBV27 and TRBJ2-2; 7 bases agree with TRBD2. V trimming: 3 bases; J trimming: 1 base; junction bases outside the gene matches: 2. Germline-derived CDR1 and CDR2 are MNHEY and SMNVEV (reference sequence). This CDR3 comprises 15 residues. The CDR3 reads CASSLGGGNTGELFF. Written as DNA, the CDR3 is TGTGCCAGCAGTTTGGGCGGGGGGAACACCGGGGAGCTGTTTTTT.